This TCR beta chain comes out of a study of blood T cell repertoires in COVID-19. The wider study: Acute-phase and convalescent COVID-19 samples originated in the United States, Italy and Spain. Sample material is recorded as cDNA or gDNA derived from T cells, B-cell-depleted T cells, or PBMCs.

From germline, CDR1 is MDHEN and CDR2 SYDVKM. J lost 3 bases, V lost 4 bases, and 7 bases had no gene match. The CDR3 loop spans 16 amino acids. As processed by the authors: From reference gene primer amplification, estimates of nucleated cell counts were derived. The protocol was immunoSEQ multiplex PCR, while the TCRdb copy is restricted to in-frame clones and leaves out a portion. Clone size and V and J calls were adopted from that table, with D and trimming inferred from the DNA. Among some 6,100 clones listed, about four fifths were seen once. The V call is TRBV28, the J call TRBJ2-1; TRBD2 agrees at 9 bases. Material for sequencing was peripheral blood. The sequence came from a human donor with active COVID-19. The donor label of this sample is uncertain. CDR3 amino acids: CASSSRLAGYYNEQFF. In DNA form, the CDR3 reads TGTGCCAGCAGTTCGAGGCTAGCGGGGTACTACAATGAGCAGTTCTTC.